Listed here are 7 T cell receptor beta chains from one sample, sequenced in a study of blood T cell repertoires in COVID-19. Measured with immunoSEQ multiplex PCR; TCRdb has only the in-frame clones, and not every one. Counted here are some 260,000 clones, more than 75% occurring once; the ten biggest clones make up about 0.99%. Sequences were obtained from peripheral blood. Receptors were obtained from a woman in her thirties or forties who had recovered from COVID-19.

V usage is TRBV6-5 and J usage is TRBJ2-7; TRBD2 agrees at 7 bases. In germline, CDR1 is MNHEY, CDR2 SVGAGI. This CDR3 has 16 residues. The V gene end was trimmed by 0 bases and the J gene end by 3 bases; junction bases not matched to a gene: 8. This CDR3 is CASSYSWLAANYEQYF. CDR3 in DNA: TGTGCCAGCAGTTACTCGTGGCTAGCGGCAAACTACGAGCAGTACTTC.

The gene calls are TRBV11-2 and TRBJ2-7; 13 nucleotides match TRBD2. Unmatched junction bases numbered 10, after V lost 6 bases and J lost 8 bases. CDR1 is SGHAT and CDR2 is FQNNGV in the germline V gene. The CDR3 consists of 15 residues. CDR3 protein: CASRSTSGRPPQQYF. Written as DNA, the CDR3 is TGTGCCAGCAGGTCGACTAGCGGGAGGCCCCCCCAGCAGTACTTC.

This sequence joins TRBV7-6 and TRBJ2-7, with TRBD2 matching 12 bases. The V gene end was trimmed by 4 bases and the J gene end by 5 bases; junction bases not matched to a gene: 9. Per germline, CDR1 SGHVS and CDR2 FNYEAQ. This CDR3 has 16 residues. The CDR3 DNA is TGTGCCAGCAGCTCCAGACTAGCGGGAGCCACGAACGAGCAGTACTTC. Translation: CASSSRLAGATNEQYF. The complete variable domain, with remaining parts taken from reference TRBV7-6 and TRBJ2-7, reads GAGVSQSPRYKVTKRGQDVALRCDPISGHVSLYWYRQALGQGPEFLTYFNYEAQQDKSGLPNDRFSAERPEGSISTLTIQRTEQRDSAMYRCASSSRLAGATNEQYFGPGTRLTVT.

The V call is TRBV29-1, the J call TRBJ1-1; D gene ambiguous. Germline CDR1 is SQVTM and CDR2 is ANQGSEA. The CDR3 sequence is 10 residues long. The V and J ends lost 5 bases and 6 bases respectively, with 7 bases between them. The CDR3 DNA is TGCAGCGTTCTCAGTCCTGAAGCTTTCTTT. Its translation: CSVLSPEAFF. The full variable domain, completed using reference TRBV29-1 and TRBJ1-1, is SAVISQKPSRDICQRGTSLTIQCQVDSQVTMMFWYRQQPGQSLTLIATANQGSEATYESGFVIDKFPISRPNLTFSTLTVSNMSPEDSSIYLCSVLSPEAFFGQGTRLTVV.

Regarding this clone: Sequence at one end of the junction differs from germline and may be a read error. The chain uses TRBV7-2 and TRBJ1-1; TRBD1 might be the D (5 bases). CDR3 size: 15 residues. Germline V gene lookup returns CDR1 SGHTA and CDR2 FQGNSA. The CDR3 spells CASRLGARRNTEAFF. Written as DNA, the CDR3 is TGTGCCAGCAGATTAGGGGCCCGGCGGAACACTGAAGCTTTCTTT.

This chain connects TRBV7-9 to TRBJ1-2; 11 bases align to TRBD1. V gave up 4 bases and J gave up 2 bases; unmatched junction bases: 6. Germline CDR1 and CDR2: SEHNR and FQNEAQ (reference sequence). CDR3 length equals 16 residues. The CDR3 sequence: CASSSGWDRGNYGYTF. In DNA, the CDR3 is TGTGCCAGCAGCTCCGGATGGGACAGGGGGAACTATGGCTACACCTTC.

The chain uses TRBV6-5 and TRBJ2-7; perhaps TRBD1 as D (6 bases). This CDR3 contains 15 residues. The germline V gene has CDR1 MNHEY and CDR2 SVGAGI. The germline V and J ends were trimmed by 7 bases and 0 bases, with 16 bases remaining between them. For the CDR3, the DNA is TGTGCCAGCACCCCTTTGGGGGCTTCCTCCTACGAGCAGTACTTC. It yields the protein CASTPLGASSYEQYF.